The clone carrying this T cell receptor (beta chain) showed up many times. These data come from a study of human T cells and chemical hapten exposure. Time point indicated: healthy volunteer bleed at 6 weeks. Unfractionated whole blood yielded total RNA. TCRdb ran MiXCR on the RACE reads and lists one entry per CDR3 protein. The sample has roughly 43,000 distinct CDR3 sequences, about 3.7% seen once. There are 13 residues in the CDR3. The trim removed 5 bases at V and 9 bases at J, leaving 3 bases unmatched. From germline, CDR1 is SQVTM and CDR2 ANQGSEA. The TCR comes from a human donor in good health. Some clones in this sample may be carry-over from other donors' samples. The rearrangement joins TRBV29-1 to TRBJ2-1; 14 nucleotides align to TRBD2. Sequenced sample: whole blood. This CDR3 is CSVSGTSGSEQFF. Here the CDR3 DNA reads TGCAGCGTTTCCGGGACTAGCGGGAGTGAGCAGTTCTTC.